The 3 T cell receptor beta chains below were found in one sample sequenced in a study of blood T cell repertoires in COVID-19. Measured with immunoSEQ multiplex PCR; TCRdb has only the in-frame clones, and not every one. The repertoire holds a few hundred thousand clones, with 75% to 90% as singletons. The specimen was PBMCs or T cells enriched from blood (not recorded which). The receptors were gathered from a woman aged 18-30 years in a cohort exposed to, infected with or recovered from COVID-19 (not recorded which).

V usage is TRBV5-1 and J usage is TRBJ2-3, with D perhaps matching TRBD2 (5 bases). The CDR3 is made up of 13 amino acids. V lost 4 bases and J 5 bases, leaving 11 bases between the germline ends. Germline values: CDR1 SGHRS, CDR2 YFSETQ. The CDR3 region is CASSAGRGDTQYF. The CDR3 DNA follows: TGCGCCAGCAGCGCCGGACGGGGAGATACGCAGTATTTT. Filled out from reference TRBV5-1 and TRBJ2-3, the complete variable domain reads KAGVTQTPRYLIKTRGQQVTLSCSPISGHRSVSWYQQTPGQGLQFLFEYFSETQRNKGNFPGRFSGRQFSNSRSEMNVSTLELGDSALYLCASSAGRGDTQYFGPGTRLTVL.

This chain links TRBV7-8 with TRBJ1-5; maybe TRBD1 (6 bases). CDR1 SGHVS and CDR2 FQNEAQ come from the germline V gene. V was trimmed by 5 bases and J by 3 bases, leaving 17 bases between them. This CDR3 spans 16 amino acids. CDR3: CASSPGTLGSNQPQHF. The CDR3 DNA is TGTGCCAGCAGCCCCGGGACACTTGGATCCAATCAGCCCCAGCATTTT. The full variable domain, completed using reference TRBV7-8 and TRBJ1-5, is GAGVSQSPRYKVAKRGQDVALRCDPISGHVSLFWYQQALGQGPEFLTYFQNEAQLDKSGLPSDRFFAERPEGSVSTLKIQRTQQEDSAVYLCASSPGTLGSNQPQHFGDGTRLSIL.

The chain uses TRBV11-2 and TRBJ2-7; 9 nucleotides line up with TRBD2. Trimming took 3 bases from V and 2 from J; bases not matched to a gene: 14. Germline CDR1 reads SGHAT; CDR2 reads FQNNGV. CDR3 length: 18 residues. CDR3 in DNA: TGTGCCAGCAGCTTCCGGGATAGCGGGAGCCTAACTCCCTACGAGCAGTACTTC. Protein: CASSFRDSGSLTPYEQYF.